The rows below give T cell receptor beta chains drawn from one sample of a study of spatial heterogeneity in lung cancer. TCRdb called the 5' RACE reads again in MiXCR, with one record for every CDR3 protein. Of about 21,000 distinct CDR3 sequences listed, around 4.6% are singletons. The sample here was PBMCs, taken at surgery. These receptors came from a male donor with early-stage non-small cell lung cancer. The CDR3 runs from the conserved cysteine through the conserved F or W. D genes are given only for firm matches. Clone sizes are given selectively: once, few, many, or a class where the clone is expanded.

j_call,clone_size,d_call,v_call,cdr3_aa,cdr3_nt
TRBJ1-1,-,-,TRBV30,CAWKVVLNTEAFF,TGTGCCTGGAAGGTCGTTTTAAACACTGAAGCTTTCTTT
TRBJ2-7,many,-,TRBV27,CASSLKSSSYEQYF,TGTGCCAGCAGTTTAAAATCGAGCTCCTACGAGCAGTACTTC
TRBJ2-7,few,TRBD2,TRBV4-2,CASSRHGTSGLGEQYF,TGTGCCAGCAGCCGTCACGGGACTAGCGGCCTGGGGGAGCAGTACTTC
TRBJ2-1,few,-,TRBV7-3,CASSPTGNSGINEQFF,TGTGCCAGCAGCCCCACCGGGAACTCGGGGATAAATGAGCAGTTCTTC
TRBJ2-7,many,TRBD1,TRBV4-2,CASSQDERGREQYF,TGTGCCAGCAGCCAAGACGAAAGGGGGCGCGAGCAGTACTTC
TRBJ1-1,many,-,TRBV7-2,CASSPQPGRLNTEAFF,TGTGCCAGCAGCCCACAACCAGGACGGCTAAACACTGAAGCTTTCTTT
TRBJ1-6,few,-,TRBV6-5,CASSYDGGTSSPLHF,TGTGCCAGCAGTTACGACGGGGGCACGAGTTCACCCCTCCACTTT
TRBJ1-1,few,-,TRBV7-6,CASSLGDVGNTEAFF,TGTGCCAGCAGCTTAGGAGATGTGGGGAACACTGAAGCTTTCTTT
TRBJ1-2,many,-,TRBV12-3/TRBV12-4,CASSTSGRANYGYTF,TGTGCCAGCAGTACCTCAGGGAGAGCTAACTATGGCTACACCTTC
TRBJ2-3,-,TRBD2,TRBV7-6,CASSTRLAGGDTQYF,TGTGCCAGCAGCACGCGACTAGCGGGAGGAGATACGCAGTATTTT
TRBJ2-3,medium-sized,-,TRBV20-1,CSARDPLTSSDTQYF,TGCAGTGCTAGAGACCCTTTGACTAGTTCAGATACGCAGTATTTT
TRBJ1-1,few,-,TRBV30,CAWSGMNTEAFF,TGTGCCTGGAGCGGGATGAACACTGAAGCTTTCTTT
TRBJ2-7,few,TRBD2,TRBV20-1,CSAPRGGRDYEQYF,TGCAGTGCCCCTAGGGGCGGGAGGGACTACGAGCAGTACTTC
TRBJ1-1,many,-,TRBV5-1,CASSTHRVNTEAFF,TGCGCCAGCAGTACCCATAGGGTGAACACTGAAGCTTTCTTT
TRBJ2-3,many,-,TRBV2,CASSEAGVSTDTQYF,TGTGCCAGCAGTGAAGCCGGGGTTAGCACAGATACGCAGTATTTT
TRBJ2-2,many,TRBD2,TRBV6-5,CASSYSNSGANTGELFF,TGTGCCAGCAGTTACTCGAATAGCGGGGCGAACACCGGGGAGCTGTTTTTT
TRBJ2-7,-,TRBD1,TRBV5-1,CASSLGGQGIVVYEQYF,TGCGCCAGCAGCTTGGGCGGACAGGGGATCGTTGTTTACGAGCAGTACTTC